This paragraph reports one TCR beta chain. TCRdb reprocessed the 5' RACE reads with MiXCR, giving one entry per CDR3 protein. Among nearly 900,000 distinct CDR3 sequences listed, 9% to 15% were seen once. The CDR3 is 14 residues long. Germline-derived CDR1 and CDR2 are DFQATT and SNEGSKA (reference sequence). V lost 6 bases and J 0 bases, leaving 11 bases between the germline ends. These data come from a study of identical twins. These data were also filed under a second study, of yellow fever vaccine responses in identical twins.

The chain has TRBV20-1 and TRBJ2-2, with a possible D match to TRBD1 (5 bases). Source material: PBMCs. The receptor comes from a young woman in good health. CDR3 in amino acids: CSAGDSPNTGELFF. Here the CDR3 DNA reads TGCAGTGCCGGAGACAGTCCGAACACCGGGGAGCTGTTTTTT.